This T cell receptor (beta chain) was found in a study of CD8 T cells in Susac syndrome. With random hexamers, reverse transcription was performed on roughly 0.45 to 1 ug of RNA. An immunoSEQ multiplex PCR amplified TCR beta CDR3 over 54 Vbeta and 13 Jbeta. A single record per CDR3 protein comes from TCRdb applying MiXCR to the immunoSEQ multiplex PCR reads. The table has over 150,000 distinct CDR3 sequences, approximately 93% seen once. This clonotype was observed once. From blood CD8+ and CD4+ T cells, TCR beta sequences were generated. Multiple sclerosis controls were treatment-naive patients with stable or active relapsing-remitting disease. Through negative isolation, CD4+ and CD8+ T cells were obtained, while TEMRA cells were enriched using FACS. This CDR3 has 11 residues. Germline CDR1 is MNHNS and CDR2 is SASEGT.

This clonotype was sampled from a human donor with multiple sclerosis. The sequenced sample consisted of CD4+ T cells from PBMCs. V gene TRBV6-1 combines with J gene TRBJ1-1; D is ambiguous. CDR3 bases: TGTGCTATACAATCCTCCACTGAAGCTTTCTTT. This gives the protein CAIQSSTEAFF.